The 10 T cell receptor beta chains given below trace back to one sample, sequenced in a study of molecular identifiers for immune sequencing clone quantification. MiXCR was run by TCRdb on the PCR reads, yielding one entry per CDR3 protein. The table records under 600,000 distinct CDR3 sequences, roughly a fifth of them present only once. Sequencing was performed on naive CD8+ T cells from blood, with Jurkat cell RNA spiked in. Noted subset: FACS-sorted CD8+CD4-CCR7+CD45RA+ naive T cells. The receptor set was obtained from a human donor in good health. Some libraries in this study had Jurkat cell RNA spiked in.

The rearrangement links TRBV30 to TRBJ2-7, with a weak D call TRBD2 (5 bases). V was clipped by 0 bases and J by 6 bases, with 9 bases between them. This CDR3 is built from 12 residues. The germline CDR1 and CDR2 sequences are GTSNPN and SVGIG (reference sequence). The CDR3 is CAWSVGGIEQYF. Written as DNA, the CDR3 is TGTGCCTGGAGTGTAGGAGGTATCGAGCAGTACTTC.

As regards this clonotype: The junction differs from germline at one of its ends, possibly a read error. CDR3 protein: CANSEAGFRTEAFF. CDR3 nucleotide sequence: TGCGCCAACAGTGAGGCAGGGTTCAGGACTGAAGCTTTCTTT. The chain uses TRBV10-2 and TRBJ1-1; D is perhaps TRBD1 (5 bases). Germline CDR1 WSHSY, CDR2 SAAADI. This CDR3 has 14 residues.

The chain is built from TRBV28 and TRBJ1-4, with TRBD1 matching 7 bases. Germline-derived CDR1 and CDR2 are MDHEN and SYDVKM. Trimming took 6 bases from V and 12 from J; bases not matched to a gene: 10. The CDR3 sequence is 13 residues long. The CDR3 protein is CASSWEGGEELFF. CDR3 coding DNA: TGTGCCAGCAGCTGGGAAGGGGGCGAGGAACTGTTTTTT. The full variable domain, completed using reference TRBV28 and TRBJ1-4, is DVKVTQSSRYLVKRTGEKVFLECVQDMDHENMFWYRQDPGLGLRLIYFSYDVKMKEKGDIPEGYSVSREKKERFSLILESASTNQTSMYLCASSWEGGEELFFGSGTQLSVL.

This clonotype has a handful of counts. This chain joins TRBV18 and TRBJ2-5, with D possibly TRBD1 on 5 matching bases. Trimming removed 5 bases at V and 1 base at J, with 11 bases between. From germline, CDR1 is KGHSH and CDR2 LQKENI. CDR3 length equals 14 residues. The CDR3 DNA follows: TGTGCCAGCTCAGTAGAGGACATCCAAGAGACCCAGTACTTC. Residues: CASSVEDIQETQYF.

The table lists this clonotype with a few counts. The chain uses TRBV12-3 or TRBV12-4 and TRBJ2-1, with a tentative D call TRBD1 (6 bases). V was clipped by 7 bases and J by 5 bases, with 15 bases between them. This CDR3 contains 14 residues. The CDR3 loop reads CASIKVDSNNEQFF. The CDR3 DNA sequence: TGTGCCAGCATTAAAGTGGACAGCAACAATGAGCAGTTCTTC.

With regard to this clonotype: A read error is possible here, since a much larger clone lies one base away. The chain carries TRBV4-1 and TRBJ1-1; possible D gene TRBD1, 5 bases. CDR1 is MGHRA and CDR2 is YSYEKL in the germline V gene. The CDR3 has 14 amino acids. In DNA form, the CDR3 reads TGCGCCGGCAGCCAAGACATGAGGGGCACTGAAGCTTTCTTT. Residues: CAGSQDMRGTEAFF.

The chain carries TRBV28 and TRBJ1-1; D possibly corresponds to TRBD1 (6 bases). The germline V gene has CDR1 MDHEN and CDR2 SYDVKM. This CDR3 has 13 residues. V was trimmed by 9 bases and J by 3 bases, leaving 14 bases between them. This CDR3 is CASSWAGDTEAFF. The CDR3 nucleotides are TGTGCCAGTTCTTGGGCAGGGGACACTGAAGCTTTCTTT.

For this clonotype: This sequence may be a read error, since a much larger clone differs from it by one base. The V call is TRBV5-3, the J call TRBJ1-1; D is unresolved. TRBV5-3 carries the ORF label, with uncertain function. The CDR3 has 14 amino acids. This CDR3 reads CASSSVWGNTEAFF. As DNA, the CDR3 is TGTGCCAGCAGCTCAGTCTGGGGGAACACTGAAGCTTTCTTT.

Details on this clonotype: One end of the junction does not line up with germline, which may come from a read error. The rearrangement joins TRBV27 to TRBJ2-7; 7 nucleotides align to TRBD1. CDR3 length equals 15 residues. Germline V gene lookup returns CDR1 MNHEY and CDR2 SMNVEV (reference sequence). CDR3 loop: CASSLSIQGIYKQYF. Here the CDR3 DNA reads TGTGCCAGCAGTTTATCGATACAGGGGATCTACAAGCAGTACTTC.

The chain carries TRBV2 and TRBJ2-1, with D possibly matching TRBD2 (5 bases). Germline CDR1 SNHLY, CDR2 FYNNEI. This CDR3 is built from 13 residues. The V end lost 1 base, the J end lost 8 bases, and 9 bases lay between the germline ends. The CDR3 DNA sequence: TGTGCCAGCAGTGAAGAGTTGCGGGATGAGCAGTTCTTC. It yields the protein CASSEELRDEQFF.